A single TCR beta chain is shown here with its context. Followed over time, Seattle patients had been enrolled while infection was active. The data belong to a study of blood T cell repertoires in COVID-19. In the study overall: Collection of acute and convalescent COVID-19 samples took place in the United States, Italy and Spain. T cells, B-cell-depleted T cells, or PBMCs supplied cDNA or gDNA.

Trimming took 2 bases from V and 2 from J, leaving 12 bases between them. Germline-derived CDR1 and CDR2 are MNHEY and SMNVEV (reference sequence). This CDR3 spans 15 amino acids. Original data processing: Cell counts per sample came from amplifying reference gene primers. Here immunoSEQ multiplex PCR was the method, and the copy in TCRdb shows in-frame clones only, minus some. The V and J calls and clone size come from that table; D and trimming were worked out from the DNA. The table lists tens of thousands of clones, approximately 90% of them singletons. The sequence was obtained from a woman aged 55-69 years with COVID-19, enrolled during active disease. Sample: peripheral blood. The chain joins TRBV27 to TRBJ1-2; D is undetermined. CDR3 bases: TGTGCCAGCAGTTTAACCGGGGTGGCGAACTATGGCTACACCTTC. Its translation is CASSLTGVANYGYTF.